Shown below are 19 T cell receptor beta chains from a single sample sequenced in a study of cytomegalovirus exposure and HLA in healthy donors. 60 Vbeta and 13 Jbeta primers were used in PCR. This table comes from immunoSEQ multiplex PCR, and its TCRdb copy is limited to in-frame clones, with some not included. The repertoire consists of roughly 190,000 clones, with roughly 80% occurring once and the leading ten covering 2.5% to 3.5%. Sequenced material: PBMCs. The receptors shown here come from a female donor in good health and CMV-seronegative.

This chain uses TRBV15 with TRBJ2-5; weak D call: TRBD2 (5 bases). Trimming took 0 bases from V and 7 from J, leaving 15 bases between them. Germline CDR1 LNHNV, CDR2 YYDKDF (reference sequence). The CDR3 is 15 residues long. The CDR3 protein is CATSREVAPSMTQYF. Written as DNA, the CDR3 is TGTGCCACCAGCAGAGAAGTAGCGCCATCCATGACCCAGTACTTC.

The V gene is TRBV9, the J gene TRBJ2-7; 9 bases map to TRBD2. Per the germline V gene, CDR1 is SGDLS and CDR2 is YYNGEE. The CDR3 is 15 amino acids. The V and J ends lost 4 bases and 4 bases, in that order; junction bases with no gene match: 9. In DNA, the CDR3 is TGTGCCAGCAGCAAGCGGGGGGACCTCCAATACGAGCAGTACTTC. Residues: CASSKRGDLQYEQYF.

This clone was observed a handful of times. The chain is built from TRBV10-3 and TRBJ1-1; D is perhaps TRBD1 (6 bases). The V end was cut by 8 bases, the J end by 1 base, with 11 bases between. Per germline, CDR1 ENHRY and CDR2 SYGVKD. CDR3 length equals 13 residues. CDR3 amino acids: CAIQGTSNTEAFF. The CDR3 DNA reads as TGTGCCATCCAGGGGACATCGAACACTGAAGCTTTCTTT.

This clone was observed once. This chain joins TRBV4-3 and TRBJ1-2, with 7 bases lining up with TRBD1. The CDR3 sequence is 15 residues long. After removal of 1 base from V and 2 bases from J, the junction contained 4 bases not matched to a gene. The V gene's germline CDR1 is LGHNA and CDR2 YSLEER. DNA of the CDR3: TGCGCCAGCAGCCAAGCGGGGACAGCCAACTATGGCTACACCTTC. This codes for CASSQAGTANYGYTF.

The V and J genes are TRBV5-1 and TRBJ2-1; TRBD1 agrees at 10 bases. The CDR3 length is 14 residues. CDR1 is SGHRS, CDR2 YFSETQ, per germline. Germline trimming cut 3 bases from V and 5 bases from J; bases unmatched to any gene: 2. CDR3 loop: CASSSGTGDNEQFF. For the CDR3, the DNA is TGCGCCAGCAGCTCTGGGACAGGGGACAATGAGCAGTTCTTC.

The chain is built from TRBV27 and TRBJ2-3, with 8 bases identical to TRBD1. CDR3 length: 16 amino acids. V was pared by 5 bases and J by 2 bases, with 9 bases of the junction left unmatched. The germline V gene has CDR1 MNHEY and CDR2 SMNVEV (reference sequence). The CDR3 sequence: CASSVGRDRTTDTQYF. In DNA form, the CDR3 reads TGTGCCAGCAGTGTCGGCCGGGACAGGACCACAGATACGCAGTATTTT.

V is TRBV7-2 and J is TRBJ2-7; D might be TRBD2 (6 bases). The length of the CDR3 is 16 residues. Trimming removed 1 base from V and 4 bases from J, with 17 bases in between. The germline V gene encodes CDR1 SGHTA and CDR2 FQGNSA. The CDR3 spells CASSLGSGVVRYEQYF. The CDR3 DNA sequence: TGTGCCAGCAGCTTAGGCTCGGGGGTGGTTAGGTACGAGCAGTACTTC.

The V gene is TRBV7-2, the J gene TRBJ1-1; the D is unclear. Germline values: CDR1 SGHTA, CDR2 FQGNSA. V shed 7 bases and J shed 7 bases, with 10 bases lying between them. This CDR3 contains 11 residues. The CDR3 region has the DNA TGTGCCAGCAAACGAGAGATTGAAGCTTTCTTT. Its protein is CASKREIEAFF.

This chain links TRBV7-2 with TRBJ1-2, with 9 nucleotides matching TRBD1. Germline V CDR1 and CDR2: SGHTA, FQGNSA. V lost 5 bases to trimming and J lost 4 bases; unmatched junction nucleotides: 14. This CDR3 spans 17 amino acids. The CDR3: CASSPTLPGTGLYGYTF. CDR3 coding DNA: TGTGCCAGCAGCCCGACCCTACCTGGGACAGGGCTCTATGGCTACACCTTC.

This clone was counted only a few times. The chain uses TRBV5-1 and TRBJ2-1; TRBD2 matches at 7 bases. This CDR3 contains 15 residues. Germline V gene lookup returns CDR1 SGHRS and CDR2 YFSETQ. V was pared by 0 bases and J by 2 bases, with 2 bases of the junction left unmatched. CDR3 sequence: CASSLGAGAYNEQFF. The CDR3 region has the DNA TGCGCCAGCAGCTTGGGGGCGGGAGCCTACAATGAGCAGTTCTTC.

About this clone itself: A read error may account for a junction end that differs from germline. The CDR3 coding sequence is TGTGCCATCAGTGCCCTGAGAGACAGGGACCTGGACTTC. Translating it yields CAISALRDRDLDF. The chain links TRBV10-3 to TRBJ2-7; 7 bases are shared with TRBD1. The germline gives CDR1 ENHRY, CDR2 SYGVKD. This CDR3 region has 13 residues.

This clone has only one observation. The gene calls are TRBV10-2 and TRBJ1-3; D is unresolved. Trimming left V 7 bases short and J 3 bases short, with 10 bases between. The CDR3 extends over 13 amino acids. In germline, CDR1 is WSHSY, CDR2 SAAADI. CDR3 nucleotide sequence: TGCGCCAGCATCAGAGCAGGTGGAAACACCATATATTTT. Residues: CASIRAGGNTIYF.

The V gene is TRBV6-1, the J gene TRBJ1-1, with a possible D match to TRBD1 (6 bases). V lost 6 bases to trimming and J lost 1 base, with 15 bases between them. This CDR3 contains 15 residues. Germline V gene lookup returns CDR1 MNHNS and CDR2 SASEGT. The CDR3 is CASRRGGTQNTEAFF. In DNA, the CDR3 is TGTGCCAGCAGGAGGGGGGGGACACAGAACACTGAAGCTTTCTTT.

The V call is TRBV15, the J call TRBJ1-1, with D perhaps TRBD1 (6 bases). With 3 bases removed from V and 6 bases from J, the gap between germline ends came to 14 bases. CDR1 and CDR2 from the germline V gene are LNHNV and YYDKDF (reference sequence). The CDR3 has 14 amino acids. CDR3 residues: CATSSHRTVPEAFF. The CDR3 nucleotides are TGTGCCACCAGCAGCCATCGGACAGTACCTGAAGCTTTCTTT.

This sequence joins TRBV6-1 and TRBJ1-1; weak D call: TRBD1 (5 bases). The germline CDR1 and CDR2 sequences are MNHNS and SASEGT. The germline V and J ends were trimmed by 3 bases and 0 bases, with 20 bases remaining between them. CDR3 length equals 18 residues. CDR3 DNA sequence: TGTGCCAGCAGTGACCCCGCGGGGGGAGCTATTTTGAACACTGAAGCTTTCTTT. This encodes CASSDPAGGAILNTEAFF.

CDR3 loop: CASSFPWTASSDTEAFF. The CDR3 DNA is TGTGCCAGCAGCTTTCCCTGGACAGCTTCATCGGACACTGAAGCTTTCTTT. The rearrangement joins TRBV5-4 to TRBJ1-1; D perhaps matches TRBD1 (6 bases). The ends were cut back, 2 bases at V and 3 bases at J, with 20 bases in the middle. From germline, CDR1 is SGHNT and CDR2 YYREEE (reference sequence). The CDR3 covers 17 residues.

This clone was counted between two and nine times. The J gene is TRBJ1-6, the V gene TRBV7-2; TRBD1 matches at 12 bases. V lost 5 bases, J lost 8 bases, and 7 bases stayed unmatched. This CDR3 spans 16 amino acids. The germline V gene encodes CDR1 SGHTA and CDR2 FQGNSA. DNA for the CDR3: TGTGCCAGCAGCGACCGGGACAGGGGGCCCTATTCACCCCTCCACTTT. Translating it yields CASSDRDRGPYSPLHF.

This clone was counted only a few times. V is TRBV13 and J is TRBJ2-7; D may be TRBD2 (6 bases). From germline, CDR1 is PRHDT and CDR2 FYEKMQ (reference sequence). The CDR3 extends over 15 amino acids. V lost 0 bases and J lost 1, with 10 bases in between. The DNA for the CDR3 is TGTGCCAGCAGCTTAGGCCAAGGACTATCCTACGAGCAGTACTTC. Amino acid sequence: CASSLGQGLSYEQYF.

This clone was detected only a few times. The V gene is TRBV27, the J gene TRBJ2-7; weak D call: TRBD2 (6 bases). The V gene lost 5 bases and the J gene lost 3 bases, with 11 bases spanning the gap. Germline assignment: CDR1 MNHEY and CDR2 SMNVEV (reference sequence). There are 13 residues in the CDR3. The CDR3 DNA reads as TGTGCCAGCAGTGAGCGGGTTAACTACGAGCAGTACTTC. It translates to CASSERVNYEQYF.